This T cell receptor beta chain was identified in a study of CD8+ T cells in alopecia areata. For the study at large: The study gave tofacitinib for 6 to 18 months, then 6 months off drug.

Following extraction, RNA underwent reverse transcription to cDNA, which served as the sequencing template. Measured with immunoSEQ multiplex PCR; TCRdb has only the in-frame clones, and not every one. This table has 120,000 or so clones, over 55% appearing once. This clone was picked up a small number of times. The CDR3 is 18 residues long. The germline gives CDR1 SGHRS, CDR2 YFSETQ. With 4 bases clipped from V and 2 bases from J, the junction kept 15 bases outside the gene matches. Indicated treatment: oral pan-JAK inhibitor, 5-10 mg twice daily. Peripheral blood samples and lesional scalp punch biopsies were obtained from alopecia areata patients.

The sequences come from CD4+ T cells sorted from blood, collected at week 4, from a patient treated with tofacitinib. The TCR was taken from a human donor with alopecia areata. V and J are TRBV5-1 and TRBJ2-5, with 9 nucleotides matching TRBD2. The CDR3 region is CASSAGVLREGNQETQYF. CDR3 nucleotides: TGCGCCAGCAGCGCCGGTGTGTTGCGGGAGGGTAATCAAGAGACCCAGTACTTC. Complete variable domain (other parts from reference TRBV5-1 and TRBJ2-5): KAGVTQTPRYLIKTRGQQVTLSCSPISGHRSVSWYQQTPGQGLQFLFEYFSETQRNKGNFPGRFSGRQFSNSRSEMNVSTLELGDSALYLCASSAGVLREGNQETQYFGPGTRLLVL.